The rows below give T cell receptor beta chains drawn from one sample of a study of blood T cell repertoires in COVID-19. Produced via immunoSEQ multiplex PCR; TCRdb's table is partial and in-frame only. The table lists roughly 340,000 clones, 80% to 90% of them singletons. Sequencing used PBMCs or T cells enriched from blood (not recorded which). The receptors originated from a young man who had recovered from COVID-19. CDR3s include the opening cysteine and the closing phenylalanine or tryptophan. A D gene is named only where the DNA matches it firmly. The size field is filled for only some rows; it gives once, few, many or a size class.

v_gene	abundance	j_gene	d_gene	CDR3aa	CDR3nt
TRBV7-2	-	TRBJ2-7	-	CASSLYRVSNEQYF	TGTGCCAGCAGCTTATACAGGGTTTCCAACGAGCAGTACTTC
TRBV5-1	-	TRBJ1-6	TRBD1	CATRDSPSSYNSPLHF	TGCGCCACCCGGGACAGTCCGAGCTCCTATAATTCACCCCTCCACTTT
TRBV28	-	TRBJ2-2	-	CASTVGGSTGELFF	TGTGCCAGCACCGTAGGGGGTTCCACCGGGGAGCTGTTTTTT
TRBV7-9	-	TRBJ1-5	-	CASSLGAGRLNQPQHF	TGTGCCAGCAGCTTAGGGGCAGGGAGGCTAAATCAGCCCCAGCATTTT
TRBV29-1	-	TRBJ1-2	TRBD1	CSVGVGTGTNYGYTF	TGCAGCGTTGGGGTGGGGACAGGCACCAACTATGGCTACACCTTC
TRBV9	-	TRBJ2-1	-	CASSVQGQTPYNEQFF	TGTGCCAGCAGCGTCCAAGGACAGACACCCTACAATGAGCAGTTCTTC
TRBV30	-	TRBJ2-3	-	CAWSVLGRGSTDTQYF	TGTGCCTGGAGTGTACTGGGTCGAGGTAGCACAGATACGCAGTATTTT
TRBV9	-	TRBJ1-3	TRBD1	CASSAETGQGNTIYF	TGTGCCAGCAGCGCAGAAACGGGACAGGGAAACACCATATATTTT
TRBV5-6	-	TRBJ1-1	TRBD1	CASSSDGQGYDTEAFF	TGTGCCAGCAGCTCGGACGGACAGGGGTACGACACTGAAGCTTTCTTT
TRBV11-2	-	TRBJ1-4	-	CASSLEGRAGEKLFF	TGTGCCAGCAGCTTAGAAGGCAGGGCCGGAGAAAAACTGTTTTTT
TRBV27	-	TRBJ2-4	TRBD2	CASSLRGVQYF	TGTGCCAGCAGTCTCCGGGGGGTGCAGTACTTC
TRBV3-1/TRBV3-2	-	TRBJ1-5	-	CASSQVGSNQPQHF	TGTGCCAGCAGCCAAGTGGGCAGCAATCAGCCCCAGCATTTT
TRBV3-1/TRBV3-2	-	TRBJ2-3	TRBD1	CASTRGQGSADTQYF	TGTGCCAGCACCAGGGGACAGGGGAGCGCAGATACGCAGTATTTT
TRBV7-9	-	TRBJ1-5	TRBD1	CASSYYRGHDNQPQHF	TGTGCCAGCAGCTACTACAGGGGGCATGACAATCAGCCCCAGCATTTT
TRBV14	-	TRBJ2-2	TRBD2	CASSGTSVYTGELFF	TGTGCCAGCAGCGGGACTAGCGTTTACACCGGGGAGCTGTTTTTT
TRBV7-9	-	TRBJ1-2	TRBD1	CASSFHRGPGYTF	TGTGCCAGCAGCTTCCACAGGGGGCCTGGCTACACCTTC
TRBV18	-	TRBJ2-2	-	CASSNGQITGELFF	TGTGCCAGCTCAAATGGACAGATCACCGGGGAGCTGTTTTTT
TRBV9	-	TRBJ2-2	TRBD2	CASSASGRASGELFF	TGTGCCAGCAGCGCAAGCGGGAGGGCCAGTGGGGAGCTGTTTTTT
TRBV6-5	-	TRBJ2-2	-	CASSFRRQLNTGELFF	TGTGCCAGCAGTTTCCGGAGGCAGCTAAACACCGGGGAGCTGTTTTTT
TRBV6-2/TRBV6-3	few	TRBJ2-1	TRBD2	CASSQLAGDYNEQFF	TGTGCCAGCAGCCAACTAGCGGGTGACTACAATGAGCAGTTCTTC
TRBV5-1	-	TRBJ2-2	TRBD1	CASSLETGGPGELFF	TGCGCCAGCAGCTTGGAGACAGGGGGCCCCGGGGAGCTGTTTTTT
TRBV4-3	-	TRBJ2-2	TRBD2	CASSQDYIAGGPMGTGELFF	TGCGCCAGCAGCCAAGATTACATAGCGGGAGGCCCGATGGGAACCGGGGAGCTGTTTTTT
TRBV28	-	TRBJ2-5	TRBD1	CASRRRGQGAQETQYF	TGTGCCAGCAGAAGGAGGGGGCAGGGGGCCCAAGAGACCCAGTACTTC
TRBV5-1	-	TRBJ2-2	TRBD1	CASSPEQGAAGELFF	TGCGCCAGCAGCCCCGAACAGGGGGCGGCCGGGGAGCTGTTTTTT
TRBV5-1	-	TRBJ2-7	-	CASSFSGESEQYF	TGCGCCAGCAGCTTTTCAGGGGAGAGCGAGCAGTACTTC
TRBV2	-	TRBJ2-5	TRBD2	CASSAENGGETQYF	TGTGCCAGCAGTGCAGAGAACGGGGGGGAGACCCAGTACTTC
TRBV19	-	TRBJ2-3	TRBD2	CASSHSRGGRADTQYF	TGTGCCAGTAGTCATTCGCGGGGGGGCCGAGCAGATACGCAGTATTTT
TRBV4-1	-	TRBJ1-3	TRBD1	CASSQPGQSSGNTIYF	TGCGCCAGCAGCCAACCGGGACAGAGCTCTGGAAACACCATATATTTT